Listed here are 4 T cell receptor beta chains from one sample, sequenced in a study of circulating CD8 cells and anti-PD-1 response in melanoma. Sorting of live CD3+CD8+TCRalphabeta+ cells by PD-1 and/or TIGIT gave four subsets. Each library started from roughly 15 ng of total RNA using the QIAseq Immune Repertoire TCR panel. TCRdb itself ran the reads through MiXCR, one entry per CDR3 protein. The data contain roughly 120 distinct CDR3 sequences, less than 15% of them singletons. Sequenced material: CD8+ T cells from PBMCs, taken at baseline or after one month of anti-PD-1 therapy (not recorded which). These receptors were taken from a human donor with melanoma.

This clonotype is large by share. The rearrangement uses TRBV6-4 and TRBJ2-1, with D unclear. The CDR3 covers 13 residues. Germline V gene data show CDR1 as MRHNA and CDR2 as SNTAGT. The ends were cut back, 4 bases at V and 10 bases at J, with 14 bases in the middle. In DNA form, the CDR3 reads TGTGCCAGCAGTGCCCAGGACGCCTCGGAGCAGTTCTTC. Translated, it gives CASSAQDASEQFF.

This clonotype is large. The rearrangement links TRBV28 to TRBJ2-5; D call uncertain. Germline V CDR1 and CDR2: MDHEN, SYDVKM. The V end lost 6 bases, the J end lost 3 bases, and 8 bases lay between the germline ends. The CDR3 spans 12 residues. The CDR3 region has the DNA TGTGCCAGCAGCGGTCTTGAAGAGACCCAGTACTTC. Translating it yields CASSGLEETQYF.

This clonotype qualifies as medium-sized. V usage is TRBV9 and J usage is TRBJ2-2; tentative D call: TRBD1 (6 bases). The CDR3 has 18 amino acids. Germline-derived CDR1 and CDR2 are SGDLS and YYNGEE. V lost 0 bases, J lost 5 bases, and 20 bases lay in between. CDR3 sequence (DNA): TGTGCCAGCAGCGTAGTAGGAGGCTCCGGGACACCAACCGGGGAGCTGTTTTTT. It yields the protein CASSVVGGSGTPTGELFF.

By share of the sample, this clonotype is medium-sized. With a much larger clone just one base away, this may be a read error. The V and J genes are TRBV28 and TRBJ1-1, with D perhaps TRBD1 (5 bases). The CDR3 contains 14 residues. In germline, CDR1 is MDHEN, CDR2 SYDVKM. CDR3 region: CAGSLFGGNTEAFF. CDR3 coding DNA: TGTGCCGGCAGTTTATTCGGGGGGAACACTGAAGCTTTCTTT.